The TCR beta chain described here comes from a study of blood T cell repertoires in COVID-19. Looking at the study overall: The United States, Italy and Spain supplied acute and convalescent COVID-19 samples. The cDNA or gDNA used as material had been derived from T cells, B-cell-depleted T cells, or PBMCs.

V lost 6 bases and J lost 8, with 17 bases in between. Germline-derived CDR1 and CDR2 are SGHRS and YFSETQ. The CDR3 spans 14 residues. Those enrolled, adults aged 18 to 89 years, came from 20 to 25 US areas. Data came from immunoSEQ multiplex PCR; TCRdb stores just in-frame clones and leaves some out. The sample has about 410,000 clones, roughly 86% seen once. The chain combines TRBV5-1 with TRBJ2-2; D unresolved. The clonotype was recovered from a woman in her twenties or thirties who had recovered from COVID-19. The sample was PBMCs or T cells enriched from blood (not recorded which). Written as DNA, the CDR3 is TGCGCCAGCAACCCGGGTCATAGACCAGGGGAGCTGTTTTTT. This translates into CASNPGHRPGELFF.